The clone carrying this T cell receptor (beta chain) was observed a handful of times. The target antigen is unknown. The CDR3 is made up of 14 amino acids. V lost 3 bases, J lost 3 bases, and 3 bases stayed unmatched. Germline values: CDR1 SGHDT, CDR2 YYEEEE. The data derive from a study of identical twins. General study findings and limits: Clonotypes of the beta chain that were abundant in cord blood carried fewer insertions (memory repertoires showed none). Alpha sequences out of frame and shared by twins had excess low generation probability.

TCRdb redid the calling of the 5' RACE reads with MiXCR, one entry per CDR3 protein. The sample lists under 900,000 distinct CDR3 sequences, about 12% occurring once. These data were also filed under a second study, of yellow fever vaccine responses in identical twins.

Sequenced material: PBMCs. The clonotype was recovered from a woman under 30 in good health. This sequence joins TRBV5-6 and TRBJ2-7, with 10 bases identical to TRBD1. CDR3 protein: CASSSGQGDYEQYV. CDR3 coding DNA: TGTGCCAGCAGCTCCGGACAGGGGGACTACGAGCAGTACGTC.